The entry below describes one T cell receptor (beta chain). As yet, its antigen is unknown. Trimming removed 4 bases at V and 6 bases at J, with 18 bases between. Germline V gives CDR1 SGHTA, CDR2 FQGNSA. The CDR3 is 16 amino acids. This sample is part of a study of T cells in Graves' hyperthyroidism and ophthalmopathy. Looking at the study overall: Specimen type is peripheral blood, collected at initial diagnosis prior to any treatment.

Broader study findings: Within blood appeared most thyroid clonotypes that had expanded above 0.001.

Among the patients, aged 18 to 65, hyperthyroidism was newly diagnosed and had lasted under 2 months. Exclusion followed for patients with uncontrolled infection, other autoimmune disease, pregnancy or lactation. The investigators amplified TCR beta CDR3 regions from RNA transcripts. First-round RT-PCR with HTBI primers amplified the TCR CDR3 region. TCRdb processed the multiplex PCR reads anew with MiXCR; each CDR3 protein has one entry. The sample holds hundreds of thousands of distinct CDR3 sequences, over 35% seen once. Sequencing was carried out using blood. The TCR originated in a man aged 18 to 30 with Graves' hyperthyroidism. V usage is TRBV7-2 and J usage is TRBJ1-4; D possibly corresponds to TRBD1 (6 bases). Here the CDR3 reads CASSSVAGHWDEKLFF. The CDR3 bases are TGTGCCAGCAGCTCAGTCGCGGGACACTGGGATGAAAAACTGTTTTTT.